This T cell receptor (beta chain) was identified during a study of cytomegalovirus exposure and HLA in healthy donors. Study-wide results and limits: Accurate predictions that matched the HLA-A and HLA-B alleles of most subjects were reportedly made from TCR beta sequences.

The PCR contained 60 Vbeta and 13 Jbeta primers. The method was immunoSEQ multiplex PCR; TCRdb's version includes in-frame clones alone and lacks a portion of them. This table has about 95,000 clones, 78% appearing once. CDR3 length: 15 amino acids. Germline V gene data show CDR1 as SGHAT and CDR2 as FQNNGV. V dropped 8 bases and J dropped 8; count of bases not matched to a gene: 14. As to this clone: Its antigen is not known.

Each donor's status was that of a healthy bone marrow donor. The clonotype comes from a woman in her thirties or forties in good health and CMV-seropositive. The V and J genes are TRBV11-2 and TRBJ1-4; 7 bases are a match to TRBD1. Sample: PBMCs. The CDR3 DNA is TGTGCCAGCCGATTGGGGGGACAGATGAGAGAAAAACTGTTTTTT. Translation: CASRLGGQMREKLFF. The full variable domain, its missing parts supplied by reference TRBV11-2 and TRBJ1-4, is EAGVAQSPRYKIIEKRQSVAFWCNPISGHATLYWYQQILGQGPKLLIQFQNNGVVDDSQLPKDRFSAERLKGVDSTLKIQPAKLEDSAVYLCASRLGGQMREKLFFGSGTQLSVL.